This T cell receptor (beta chain) stems from a study of T cell responses to AZD1222 COVID-19 vaccine. Assay used: immunoSEQ multiplex PCR; TCRdb lists only in-frame clones, some missing. Of roughly 140,000 clones in the sample, just under 95% were seen once. This clone came up once. The CDR3 contains 17 residues. CDR1 and CDR2 (germline): SGHNT, YYREEE (reference sequence). Losses at the gene ends were 2 bases for V and 2 bases for J; bases not matched to a gene: 7. This receptor was identified in an adult in good health. Material: peripheral blood, obtained on day 0 of AZD1222 vaccination. The chain recombines TRBV5-4 with TRBJ1-1; 12 bases line up with TRBD1. The CDR3 region has the DNA TGTGCCAGCAGCTTAGGTGGGACAGGGGGCCAAAACACTGAAGCTTTCTTT. Amino acid sequence: CASSLGGTGGQNTEAFF. Full variable domain (remainder filled in from reference TRBV5-4 and TRBJ1-1): ETGVTQSPTHLIKTRGQQVTLRCSSQSGHNTVSWYQQALGQGPQFIFQYYREEENGRGNFPPRFSGLQFPNYSSELNVNALELDDSALYLCASSLGGTGGQNTEAFFGQGTRLTVV.